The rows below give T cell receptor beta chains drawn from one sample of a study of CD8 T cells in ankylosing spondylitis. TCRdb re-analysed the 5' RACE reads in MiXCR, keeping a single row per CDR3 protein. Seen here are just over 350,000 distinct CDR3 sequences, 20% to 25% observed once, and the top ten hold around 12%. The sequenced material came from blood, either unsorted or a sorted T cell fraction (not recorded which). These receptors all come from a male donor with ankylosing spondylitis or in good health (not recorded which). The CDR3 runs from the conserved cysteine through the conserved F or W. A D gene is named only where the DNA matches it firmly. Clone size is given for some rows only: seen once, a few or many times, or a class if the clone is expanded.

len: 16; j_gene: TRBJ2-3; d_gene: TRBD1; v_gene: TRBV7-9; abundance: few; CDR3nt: TGTGCCAGCAGCTTAGCTACAGGGGCCTCCACAGATACGCAGTATTTT; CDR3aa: CASSLATGASTDTQYF
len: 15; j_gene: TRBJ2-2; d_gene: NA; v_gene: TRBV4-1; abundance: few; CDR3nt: TGCGCCAGCAGCCAAGATGGAGGGTACACCGGGGAGCTGTTTTTT; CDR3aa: CASSQDGGYTGELFF
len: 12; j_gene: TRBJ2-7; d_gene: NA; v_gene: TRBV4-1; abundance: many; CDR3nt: TGCGCCAGCAGCCAAGATTGGGGCGAGCAGTACTTC; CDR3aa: CASSQDWGEQYF
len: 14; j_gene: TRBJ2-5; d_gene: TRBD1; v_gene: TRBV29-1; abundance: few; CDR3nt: TGCAGCGCAACCAGACAGGGGTCGGTGGAGACCCAGTACTTC; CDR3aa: CSATRQGSVETQYF
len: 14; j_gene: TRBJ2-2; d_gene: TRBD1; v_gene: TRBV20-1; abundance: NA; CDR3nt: TGCAGTGCCAGCTGGGACAGGGAGGTCGGGGAGCTGTTTTTT; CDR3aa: CSASWDREVGELFF
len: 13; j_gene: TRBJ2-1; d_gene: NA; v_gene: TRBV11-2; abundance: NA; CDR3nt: TGTGCCAGCAGCCCTTCTGGCGACAATGAGCAGTTCTTC; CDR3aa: CASSPSGDNEQFF
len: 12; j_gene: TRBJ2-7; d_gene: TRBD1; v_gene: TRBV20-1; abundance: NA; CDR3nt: TGCAGTGCACCGGGACAGCTCTACGAGCAGTACTTC; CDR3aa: CSAPGQLYEQYF
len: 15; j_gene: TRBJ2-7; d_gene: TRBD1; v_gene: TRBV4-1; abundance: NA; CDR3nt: TGCGCCAGCAGCCACGCCGACAGGGGTGCCTACGAGCAGTACTTC; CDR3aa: CASSHADRGAYEQYF
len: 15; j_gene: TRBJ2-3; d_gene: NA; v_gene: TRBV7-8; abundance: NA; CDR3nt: TGTGCCAGCAGCTTAGGCGGGGCGTTCACAGATACGCAGTATTTT; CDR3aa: CASSLGGAFTDTQYF
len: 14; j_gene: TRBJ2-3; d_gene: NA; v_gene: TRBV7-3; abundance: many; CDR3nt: TGTGCCAGCAGTCCTACAGGGAGCACAGATACGCAGTATTTT; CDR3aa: CASSPTGSTDTQYF
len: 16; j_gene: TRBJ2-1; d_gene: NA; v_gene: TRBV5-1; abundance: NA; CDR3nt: TGCGCCAGCAGCTTGGCCCCAGGGGAGGCCTACAATGAGCAGTTCTTC; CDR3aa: CASSLAPGEAYNEQFF
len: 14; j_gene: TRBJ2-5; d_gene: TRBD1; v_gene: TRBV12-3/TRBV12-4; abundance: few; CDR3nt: TGTGCCAGCAGTCACGACAGGGGGAAAGAGACCCAGTACTTC; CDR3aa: CASSHDRGKETQYF
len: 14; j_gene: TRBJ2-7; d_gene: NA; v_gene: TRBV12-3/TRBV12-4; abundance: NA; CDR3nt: TGTGCCAGCAGTATAGACAGGTGGACGGGGGAGCAGTACTTC; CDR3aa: CASSIDRWTGEQYF
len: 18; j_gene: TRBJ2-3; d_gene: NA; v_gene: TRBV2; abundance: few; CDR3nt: TGTGCCAGCAAGAGGGGAGTAGCGGCTGTAGAACGCACAGATACGCAGTATTTT; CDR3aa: CASKRGVAAVERTDTQYF
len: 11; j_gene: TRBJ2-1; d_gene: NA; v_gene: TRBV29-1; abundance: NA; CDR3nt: TGCAGCGTTGAGTCCTTTGGGAAGCAGTTCTTC; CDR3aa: CSVESFGKQFF
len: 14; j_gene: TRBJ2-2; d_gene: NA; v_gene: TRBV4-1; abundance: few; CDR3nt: TGCGCCAGCAGCCATCTTACACTCACCGGGGAGCTGTTTTTT; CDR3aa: CASSHLTLTGELFF
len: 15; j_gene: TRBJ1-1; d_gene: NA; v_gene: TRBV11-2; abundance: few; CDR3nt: TGTGCCAGCAGCTTAGTTATGGACACCGACACTGAAGCTTTCTTT; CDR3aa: CASSLVMDTDTEAFF
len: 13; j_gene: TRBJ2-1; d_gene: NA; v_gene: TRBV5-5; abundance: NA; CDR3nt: TGTGCCAGCACCCGGGACAACTACAATGAGCAGTTCTTC; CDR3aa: CASTRDNYNEQFF
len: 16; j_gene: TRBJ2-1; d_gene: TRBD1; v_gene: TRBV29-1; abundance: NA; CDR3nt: TGCAGCGTTGAAGGTGGTGGGACAGGGATGGGGAATGAGCAGTTCTTC; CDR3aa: CSVEGGGTGMGNEQFF
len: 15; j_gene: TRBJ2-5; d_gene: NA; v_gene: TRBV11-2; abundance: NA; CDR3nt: TGTGCCAGCAGCTTAGACACTAGCTTAAGAGAGACCCAGTACTTC; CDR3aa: CASSLDTSLRETQYF
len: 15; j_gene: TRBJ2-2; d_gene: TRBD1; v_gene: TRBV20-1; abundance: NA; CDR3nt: TGCAGTGCTAGACAGACAGGGGAAGGAACCGGGGAGCTGTTTTTT; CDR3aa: CSARQTGEGTGELFF
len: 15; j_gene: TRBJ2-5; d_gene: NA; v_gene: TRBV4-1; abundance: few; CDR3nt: TGCGCCAGCAGCCAAGATCAGACAGCTCGAGAGACCCAGTACTTC; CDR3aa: CASSQDQTARETQYF
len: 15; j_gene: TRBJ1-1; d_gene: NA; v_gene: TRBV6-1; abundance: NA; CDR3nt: TGTGCCAGCAGCCACCCCCCTGGGGGTGTAACTGAAGCTTTCTTT; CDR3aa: CASSHPPGGVTEAFF
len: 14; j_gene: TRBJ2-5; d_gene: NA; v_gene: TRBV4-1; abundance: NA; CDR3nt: TGCGCCAGCAGCCGGGGGGCGCTTCAAGAGACCCAGTACTTC; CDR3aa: CASSRGALQETQYF
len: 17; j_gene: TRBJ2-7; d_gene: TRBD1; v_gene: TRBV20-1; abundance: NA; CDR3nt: TGCAGTGCTAGAGAGGACAGGGTAACCCCGGGGCACTACGAGCAGTACTTC; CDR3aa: CSAREDRVTPGHYEQYF
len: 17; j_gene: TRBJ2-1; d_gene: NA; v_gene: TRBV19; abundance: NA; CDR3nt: TGTGCCAGTAGTATCAAACTGCTAGGACCGGTCTACAATGAGCAGTTCTTC; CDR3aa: CASSIKLLGPVYNEQFF
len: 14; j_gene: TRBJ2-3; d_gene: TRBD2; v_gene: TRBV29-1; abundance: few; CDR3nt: TGCAGCGTTGAATATCCCAGCGGGGAAGATACGCAGTATTTT; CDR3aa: CSVEYPSGEDTQYF